Shown below are 12 T cell receptor beta chains from a single sample sequenced in a study of glioma-infiltrating T cells. The iRepertoire nested amplicon-rescue multiplex PCR amplified TCR alpha and beta CDR3s from RNA. TCRdb re-called the multiplex PCR reads through MiXCR, storing one row per CDR3 protein. Among approximately 45,000 distinct CDR3 sequences listed, 20% to 25% were seen once. The sample comprised glioma tissue, nonneoplastic brain tissue, or PBMCs (not recorded which). The receptors come from a human donor with low-grade glioma or glioblastoma, undergoing nonglioma brain surgery, or in good health (not recorded which).

For this clonotype: One end of the junction does not line up with germline, which may come from a read error. The chain employs TRBV4-1 and TRBJ2-3; no definite D call. This CDR3 spans 13 amino acids. Germline-derived CDR1 and CDR2 are MGHRA and YSYEKL. CDR3 sequence: CASRQDRTDTQYF. CDR3 DNA sequence: TGCGCCAGCCGCCAAGATAGGACAGATACGCAGTATTTT.

On this clonotype itself: A read error is possible here, since a much larger clone lies one base away. V and J are TRBV11-1 and TRBJ1-1; TRBD1 aligns across 10 bases. V shed 4 bases, J shed 6 bases, and the junction held 17 bases outside the gene matches. Per germline, CDR1 SGHAT and CDR2 FQDESV (reference sequence). CDR3 size: 18 residues. CDR3 DNA: TGTGCCAGCAGCTCCCGATCTCGACAGGGGGCATCTAAAGCTGAAGCTTTCTTT. Translated: CASSSRSRQGASKAEAFF.

Notes on this clonotype: A much larger clone lies one base from this, so it may be a read error. The V call is TRBV7-2, the J call TRBJ2-6; no clear D. Germline V gene data show CDR1 as SGHTA and CDR2 as FQGNSA. This CDR3 has 19 residues. Trimming stripped 5 bases from V and 0 bases from J, with 20 bases between. CDR3 DNA sequence: TGTGCCAGCAGCCCACAAGGCAGGCTCTTAAACTCTGGGGCCAACGTCCTGACTTTC. Translating gives CASSPQGRLLNSGANVLTF.

This clonotype was seen at least ten times. This chain joins TRBV27 and TRBJ2-1; 7 bases fit TRBD1. V was pared by 5 bases and J by 10 bases, with 8 bases of the junction left unmatched. From germline, CDR1 is MNHEY and CDR2 SMNVEV (reference sequence). This CDR3 is 13 amino acids long. The DNA for the CDR3 is TGTGCCAGCAGTGAGGGACAGAGTGGGGAGCAGTTCTTC. Its translation is CASSEGQSGEQFF.

The sample holds one count of this clonotype. Being one base from a much bigger clone, this may be a read error. V is TRBV5-1 and J is TRBJ2-1; D may be TRBD2 (5 bases). The CDR3 totals 15 residues. The germline V gene encodes CDR1 SGHRS and CDR2 YFSETQ. The DNA of the CDR3 is TGCGCCAGCAGCTTGAAGGGAGAATCCTGCAATGAGCAGTTCTTC. This encodes CASSLKGESCNEQFF.

The rearrangement joins TRBV15 to TRBJ2-3; 10 bases are shared with TRBD2. V shed 5 bases, J shed 4 bases, and the junction held 0 bases outside the gene matches. CDR1 LNHNV and CDR2 YYDKDF come from the germline V gene (reference sequence). This CDR3 contains 13 residues. The CDR3 DNA reads TGTGCCACCAGCGGACTAGCGGCAGATACGCAGTATTTT. Its protein is CATSGLAADTQYF.

The rearrangement joins TRBV7-9 to TRBJ2-7, with TRBD1 as a possible D gene (5 bases). CDR3 length equals 13 residues. From germline, CDR1 is SEHNR and CDR2 FQNEAQ (reference sequence). V was pared by 5 bases and J by 3 bases, with 11 bases between. This CDR3 reads CASSPGQRYEQYF. The CDR3 DNA sequence: TGTGCCAGCAGCCCCGGACAACGCTACGAGCAGTACTTC.

This clonotype is labeled medium-sized. V is TRBV27 and J is TRBJ1-5; maybe TRBD1 (5 bases). Germline CDR1 is MNHEY and CDR2 is SMNVEV (reference sequence). The CDR3 extends over 18 amino acids. V lost 0 bases, J lost 0 bases, and 15 bases lay in between. CDR3 residues: CASSLSQGDPYSNQPQHF. DNA for the CDR3: TGTGCCAGCAGTTTATCCCAGGGAGATCCCTATAGCAATCAGCCCCAGCATTTT.

The table lists this clonotype with many counts. This chain links TRBV20-1 with TRBJ2-3; D uncertain. Between the trimmed V and J ends, which lost 0 bases and 6 bases, there was a span of 7 bases. The CDR3 totals 12 residues. Germline CDR1 and CDR2: DFQATT and SNEGSKA (reference sequence). CDR3 loop: CSARDQVDTQYF. The CDR3 DNA sequence: TGCAGTGCTAGAGATCAAGTGGATACGCAGTATTTT.

This clonotype was recorded at least ten times. This chain links TRBV7-9 with TRBJ2-3; no reliable D call. The CDR3 runs to 15 residues. Germline V gives CDR1 SEHNR, CDR2 FQNEAQ (reference sequence). V gave up 5 bases and J gave up 3 bases, with 15 bases separating them. The chain's CDR3 is CASSPRSGKTDTQYF. As DNA, the CDR3 is TGTGCCAGCAGCCCACGGTCGGGTAAAACAGATACGCAGTATTTT.

This clonotype came up once. This sequence joins TRBV6-2 or TRBV6-3 and TRBJ2-7; D remains unclear. Germline V gene lookup returns CDR1 MNHEY and CDR2 SVGEGT. The CDR3 covers 14 residues. CDR3 protein: CVSRRELRSYEQYF. As DNA, the CDR3 is TGTGTTAGCAGAAGAGAACTTCGCTCCTACGAGCAGTACTTC.

The V gene is TRBV7-3, the J gene TRBJ2-5; 9 bases are shared with TRBD2. The closer fit of TRBJ2-1 to the DNA end suggests the J call may be wrong. This CDR3 contains 14 residues. Germline values: CDR1 SGHTA, CDR2 FQGTGA. The CDR3 DNA is TGTGCCAGCAGCTTACGCGGGGGGGTGGAAACCCAGTTCTTC. Its protein product is CASSLRGGVETQFF.